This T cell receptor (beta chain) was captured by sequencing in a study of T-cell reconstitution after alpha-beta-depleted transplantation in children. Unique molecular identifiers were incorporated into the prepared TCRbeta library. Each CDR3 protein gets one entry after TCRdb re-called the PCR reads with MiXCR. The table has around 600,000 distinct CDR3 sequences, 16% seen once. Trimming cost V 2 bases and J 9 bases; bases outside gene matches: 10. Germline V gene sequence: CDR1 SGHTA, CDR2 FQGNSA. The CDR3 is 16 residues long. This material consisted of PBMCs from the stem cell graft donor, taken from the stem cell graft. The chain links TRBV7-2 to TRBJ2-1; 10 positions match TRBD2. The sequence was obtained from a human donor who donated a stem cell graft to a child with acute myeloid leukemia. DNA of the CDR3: TGTGCCAGCAGCTTAAAGCTAGCGGGGGCCCTGGGTGAGCAGTTCTTC. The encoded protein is CASSLKLAGALGEQFF.